This TCR beta chain was documented in a study of human T cells and chemical hapten exposure. Study-level background: Sensitization was performed using 2% DPC on a 2 cm by 2 cm upper inner arm skin site.

MiXCR was run by TCRdb on the RACE reads, yielding one entry per CDR3 protein. The sample has 70,000 or so distinct CDR3 sequences, 11% seen once. The CDR3 sequence is 16 residues long. The V gene's germline CDR1 is ENHRY and CDR2 SYGVKD. Unmatched junction bases numbered 12, after V lost 5 bases and J lost 4 bases. Indicated time point: patch test 3, about 24 weeks after DPC sensitization. This sample's treatment: therapeutic diphenylcyclopropenone sensitization with weekly scalp DPC. Those who donated were patients with alopecia, 18 to 70 years of age, and suitable for DPC. The TCR originated in a woman aged 50 to 60 with alopecia areata. Some clones in this sample may be carry-over from other donors' samples. The rearrangement joins TRBV10-3 to TRBJ2-3; 7 nucleotides align to TRBD2. Sequenced here: whole blood, sampled in connection with sensitization to the hapten diphenylcyclopropenone (DPC). CDR3 amino acids: CAISSYGGLGADTQYF. The CDR3 nucleotides are TGTGCCATCAGTTCGTATGGCGGACTAGGGGCAGATACGCAGTATTTT.